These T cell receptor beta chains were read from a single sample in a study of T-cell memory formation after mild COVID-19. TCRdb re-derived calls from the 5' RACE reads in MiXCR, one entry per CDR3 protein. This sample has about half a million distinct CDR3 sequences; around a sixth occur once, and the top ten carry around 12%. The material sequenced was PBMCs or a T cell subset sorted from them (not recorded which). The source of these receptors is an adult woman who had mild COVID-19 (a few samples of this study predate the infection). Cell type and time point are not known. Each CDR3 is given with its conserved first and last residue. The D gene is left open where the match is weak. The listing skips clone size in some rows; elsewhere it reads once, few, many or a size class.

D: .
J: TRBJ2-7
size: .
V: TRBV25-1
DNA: TGTGCCAGCAGTGAATATGCCAGTCACTACGAGCAGTACTTC
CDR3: CASSEYASHYEQYF

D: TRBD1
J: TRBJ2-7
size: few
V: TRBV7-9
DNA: TGTGCCACAGTTTCCAGGGGGCTCGACGAGCAGTACTTC
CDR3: CATVSRGLDEQYF

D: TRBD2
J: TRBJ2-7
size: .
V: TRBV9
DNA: TGTGCCAGCAGCGTAGGCGGTGGGGGGGCCTACGAGCAGTACTTC
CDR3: CASSVGGGGAYEQYF

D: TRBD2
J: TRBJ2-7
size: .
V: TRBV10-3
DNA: TGTGCCATCGCGGGAGAGATCCTCGGTGGCGAGCAGTACTTC
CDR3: CAIAGEILGGEQYF

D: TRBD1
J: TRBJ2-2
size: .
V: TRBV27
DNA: TGTGCCAGCAGGCCGGTACAGGGGTACACCGGGGAGCTGTTTTTT
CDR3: CASRPVQGYTGELFF

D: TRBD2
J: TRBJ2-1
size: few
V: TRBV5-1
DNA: TGCGCCAGCAGCCTCCCCGGGACTAACAATGAGCAGTTCTTC
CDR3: CASSLPGTNNEQFF

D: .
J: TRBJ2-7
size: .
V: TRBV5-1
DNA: TGCGCCAGCAGCCCCCGGGCGGCCTACGAGCAGTCCTTC
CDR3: CASSPRAAYEQSF

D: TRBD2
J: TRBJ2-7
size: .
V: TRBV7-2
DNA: TGTGCCAGCAGTTCCGAAACACTAGCGTGGTCCTACGAGCAGTACTTC
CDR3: CASSSETLAWSYEQYF

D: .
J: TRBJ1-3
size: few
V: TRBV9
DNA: TGTGCCAGCAGCGTAACGGCTACCCCTGGAAACACCATATATTTT
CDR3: CASSVTATPGNTIYF

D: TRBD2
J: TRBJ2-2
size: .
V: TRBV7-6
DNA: TGTGCCAGCAGCACCCCGCTAGCGGGAGACAACACCGGGGAGCTGTTTTTT
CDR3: CASSTPLAGDNTGELFF

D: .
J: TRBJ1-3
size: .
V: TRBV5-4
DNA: TGTGCCAGCAGTATGGCGGCGGCTGGAAACACCATATATTTT
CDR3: CASSMAAAGNTIYF

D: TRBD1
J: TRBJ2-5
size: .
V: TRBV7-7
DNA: TGTGCCAGCAGCCCTGGACAGGCACAAGAGACCCAGTACTTC
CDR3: CASSPGQAQETQYF

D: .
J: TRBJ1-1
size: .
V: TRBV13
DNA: TGTGCCAGCAGCTTCGGGATCGACGGTGAAGCTTTCTTT
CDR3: CASSFGIDGEAFF

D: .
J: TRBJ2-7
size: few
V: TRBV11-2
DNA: TGTGCCAGCAGCTTAGTTGACGGACTCCAGTCTCAACAGCAGTACTTC
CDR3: CASSLVDGLQSQQQYF

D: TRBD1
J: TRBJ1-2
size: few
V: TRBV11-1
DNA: TGTGCCAGCAGACAGACAGGGGGAGGCTACACCTTC
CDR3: CASRQTGGGYTF

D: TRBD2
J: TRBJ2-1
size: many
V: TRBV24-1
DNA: TGTGCCACCAGTTCCCAGCGGGGGGTTTACAATGAGCAGTTCTTC
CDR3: CATSSQRGVYNEQFF

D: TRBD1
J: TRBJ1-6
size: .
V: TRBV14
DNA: TGTGCCAGCAGCCAAGATGCGGACAGGGGGTCCTATAATTCACCCCTCCACTTT
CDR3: CASSQDADRGSYNSPLHF

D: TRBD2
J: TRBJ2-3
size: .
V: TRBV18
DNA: TGTGCCAGCTCACCTTTCAGACTAGCGGGAGTCACAGATACGCAGTATTTT
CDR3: CASSPFRLAGVTDTQYF

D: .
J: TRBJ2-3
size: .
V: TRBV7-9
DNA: TGTGCCAGCAGCCCCGGTCTCCTAGGGAGCACAGATACGCAGTATTTT
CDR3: CASSPGLLGSTDTQYF

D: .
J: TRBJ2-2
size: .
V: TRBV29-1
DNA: TGCAGCGCCGCGGCCGCGGTTGGCGGGGAGCTGTTTTTT
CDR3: CSAAAAVGGELFF

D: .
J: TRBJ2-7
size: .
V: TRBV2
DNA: TGTGCCAGCAGTGTTTCCCGCGAGCAGTACTTC
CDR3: CASSVSREQYF

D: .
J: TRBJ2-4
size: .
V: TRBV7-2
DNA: TGTGCCAGCAGCATACAGGTTAACATAGCCAAAAACATTCAGTACTTC
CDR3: CASSIQVNIAKNIQYF

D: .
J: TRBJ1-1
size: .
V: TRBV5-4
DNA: TGTGCCAGCAGCTTTACGGTTGGTGAAGCTTTCTTT
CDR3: CASSFTVGEAFF

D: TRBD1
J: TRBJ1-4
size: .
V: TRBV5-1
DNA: TGCGCCAGCAGCCCGGGACAGGGATCCGTCGGTAATGAAAAACTGTTTTTT
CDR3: CASSPGQGSVGNEKLFF

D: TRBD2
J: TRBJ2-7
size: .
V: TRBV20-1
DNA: TGCAGTGCTAGAGGGGGACTAGCATACCCAATCTCCTACGAGCAGTACTTC
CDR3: CSARGGLAYPISYEQYF

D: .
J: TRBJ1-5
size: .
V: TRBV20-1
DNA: TGCAGTGCTAGAGCTCTTAGCAATCAGCCCCAGCATTTT
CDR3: CSARALSNQPQHF

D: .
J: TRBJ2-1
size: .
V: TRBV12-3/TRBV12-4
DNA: TGTGCCAGCAGTCCCAGACAGGCCGGAGACAATGAGCAGTTCTTC
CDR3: CASSPRQAGDNEQFF

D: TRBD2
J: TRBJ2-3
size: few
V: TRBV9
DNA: TGTGCCAGCAGCTTCCGAGGGCGGGAGGGCACAGATACGCAGTATTTT
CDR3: CASSFRGREGTDTQYF

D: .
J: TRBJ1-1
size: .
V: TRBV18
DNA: TGTGCCAGCTCACCACGGGGGATTAAGTTGAACACTGAAGCTTTCTTT
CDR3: CASSPRGIKLNTEAFF

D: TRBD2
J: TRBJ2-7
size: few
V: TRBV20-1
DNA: TGCAGTGCTATCCGGGCGGGAGTACTCCTCTGGGAGCAGTACTTC
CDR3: CSAIRAGVLLWEQYF

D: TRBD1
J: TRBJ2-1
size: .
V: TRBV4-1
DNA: TGCGCCAGCAGCCAACTGGGACAGCCTGATGAGCAGTTCTTC
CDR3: CASSQLGQPDEQFF